The entry below gives a single TCR beta chain sequence along with its context. The data stem from a study of blood T cell repertoires in COVID-19. Study overall: Specimens from acute and convalescent COVID-19 originated in the United States, Italy and Spain.

The CDR3 loop spans 14 amino acids. The V gene lost 0 bases and the J gene lost 5 bases, with 8 bases spanning the gap. CDR1 is SGHRS and CDR2 is YFSETQ in the germline V gene. Per the authors' pipeline: Estimates of nucleated cell counts were drawn from the amplification of reference gene primers. Libraries were prepared by immunoSEQ multiplex PCR; TCRdb keeps only in-frame clonotypes and omits some of them. V and J calls and clone size are as listed in that table; D and trimming were resolved from the DNA. The sample yields approximately 190,000 clones, about 90% seen once. The chain has TRBV5-1 and TRBJ2-2; D might be TRBD1 (6 bases). The sample was peripheral blood. The TCR sequence derives from a man in his sixties with active or convalescent COVID-19. CDR3 in amino acids: CASSLEGETGELFF. CDR3 bases: TGCGCCAGCAGCTTGGAGGGGGAAACCGGGGAGCTGTTTTTT.